This T cell receptor beta chain appears in the sequencing data of a study of neoadjuvant anti-PD-1 for oral cavity cancer. Across the study: Around day 43, patients without progression received a fourth nivolumab dose before surgery.

The CDR3 totals 12 residues. Germline loops: CDR1 MNHEY, CDR2 SMNVEV (reference sequence). The V and J ends lost 4 bases and 6 bases respectively, with 7 bases between them. Notes on the study in general: Treg/Th17 ratio rose with pretreatment blood and fell with post-treatment tumor TCRbeta clonality.

Tumor libraries mostly used about 4.8 ug genomic DNA, two replicates each. Using immunoSEQ multiplex PCR, the repertoire was profiled, and TCRdb retains in-frame clones only, with some absent. The sample holds around 5,700 clones, roughly 54% seen once. Indicated time point: after neoadjuvant nivolumab, at surgical resection. Stage II-IVA oral cavity squamous cell carcinoma was new and untreated by systemic or radiation therapy. Details on this clone: Antigen specificity is unknown.

The chain uses TRBV27 and TRBJ1-5; D remains ambiguous. Sequenced material: tumor tissue, taken after nivolumab (anti-PD-1) treatment. The receptor was derived from a person between 35 and 79 years old with oral cavity squamous cell carcinoma. CDR3 DNA sequence: TGTGCCAGCAGTTCGCCCAGTCAGCCCCAGCATTTT. Its translation: CASSSPSQPQHF.